The rows below give T cell receptor beta chains drawn from one sample of a study of T cells after yellow fever vaccination. From the 5' RACE reads, TCRdb called clonotypes with MiXCR, one entry per CDR3 protein. The data show over 300,000 distinct CDR3 sequences, roughly 4% seen once. The sample here was PBMCs, taken on the day of the yellow fever booster vaccination. These receptor sequences come from a man aged 18 to 30 who received the YFV17D yellow fever vaccine. Both conserved end residues are part of each CDR3. A D gene is named only where the DNA matches it firmly. Some rows have no size entry. The others give once, few or many, or a class for an expanded clone.

size	V	D	J	CDR3	DNA
-	TRBV6-4	-	TRBJ1-2	CASSDSTTGHYGYTF	TGTGCCAGCAGTGACTCGACAACAGGGCACTATGGCTACACCTTC
many	TRBV20-1	-	TRBJ2-5	CSGGDRRGGETQYF	TGCAGTGGGGGGGACCGGCGGGGTGGAGAGACCCAGTACTTC
many	TRBV5-1	-	TRBJ2-2	CASSDRGELFF	TGCGCCAGCAGCGACAGGGGGGAGCTGTTTTTT
few	TRBV28	TRBD1	TRBJ2-1	CASSRTPGTGNNEQFF	TGTGCCAGCAGTCGGACCCCCGGGACAGGGAATAATGAGCAGTTCTTC
few	TRBV5-5	-	TRBJ1-1	CASSSVGVTEAFF	TGTGCCAGCAGCTCAGTAGGGGTCACTGAAGCTTTCTTT
many	TRBV5-1	TRBD2	TRBJ2-3	CASSLFTASGGTDTQYF	TGCGCCAGCAGCTTGTTCACGGCTAGCGGGGGCACAGATACGCAGTATTTT
-	TRBV11-2	TRBD2	TRBJ2-1	CASSSSGGTYNEQFF	TGTGCCAGCAGCAGTAGCGGGGGAACCTACAATGAGCAGTTCTTC
-	TRBV20-1	-	TRBJ1-2	CSAPSKASGDRGYTF	TGCAGTGCGCCGTCGAAGGCCTCCGGGGACCGTGGCTACACCTTC
few	TRBV5-1	-	TRBJ1-3	CASSFRGAGSGNTIYF	TGCGCCAGCAGCTTTCGTGGGGCAGGCTCTGGAAACACCATATATTTT
many	TRBV6-5	TRBD1	TRBJ2-2	CASRIGTGIAGELFF	TGTGCCAGCAGGATCGGGACAGGGATCGCCGGGGAGCTGTTTTTT
many	TRBV4-1	-	TRBJ2-2	CASSPRAANTGELFF	TGCGCCAGCAGCCCCAGAGCCGCGAACACCGGGGAGCTGTTTTTT
-	TRBV6-5	TRBD1	TRBJ1-6	CASSYLGQGRSPLHF	TGTGCCAGCAGTTACTTGGGACAGGGTAGATCACCCCTCCACTTT
-	TRBV24-1	TRBD2	TRBJ2-3	CATSDPTSGNTDTQYF	TGTGCCACCAGTGACCCGACTAGCGGAAACACAGATACGCAGTATTTT
-	TRBV7-2	-	TRBJ1-5	CASSLAPPGPQHF	TGTGCCAGCAGCTTAGCCCCCCCGGGGCCCCAGCATTTT
many	TRBV19	-	TRBJ1-2	CASMRDYGYTF	TGTGCCAGTATGAGGGACTATGGCTACACCTTC
many	TRBV12-3/TRBV12-4	-	TRBJ1-1	CASRTPGLGEAFF	TGTGCCAGCCGGACCCCCGGACTGGGCGAAGCTTTCTTT
few	TRBV30	-	TRBJ1-6	CAWSPWEASSYNSPLHF	TGTGCCTGGAGTCCCTGGGAGGCGAGCTCCTATAATTCACCCCTCCACTTT
many	TRBV7-3	TRBD1	TRBJ2-1	CASSLNYGTGALNEQFF	TGTGCCAGCAGCTTAAATTACGGGACAGGGGCGTTGAATGAGCAGTTCTTC
many	TRBV12-3/TRBV12-4	-	TRBJ2-7	CASSLGGDFYEQYF	TGTGCCAGCAGTTTAGGCGGGGACTTCTACGAGCAGTACTTC
many	TRBV2	-	TRBJ2-2	CARAGGGTGELFF	TGTGCCAGAGCCGGGGGTGGCACCGGGGAGCTGTTTTTT
many	TRBV5-6	TRBD2	TRBJ2-7	CASSSDCCGGVYEQYF	TGTGCCAGCAGCTCCGACTGCTGCGGGGGAGTCTACGAGCAGTACTTC